The 27 T cell receptor beta chains below come from one sample, sequenced in a study of T cells in Graves' hyperthyroidism and ophthalmopathy. Amplified TCR beta CDR3 regions came from RNA transcripts. During a first-round RT-PCR of the TCR CDR3, the HTBI primer set was used. TCRdb ran MiXCR on the multiplex PCR reads and lists one entry per CDR3 protein. The table has 400,000 to 450,000 distinct CDR3 sequences, approximately 15% seen once. Source material: blood. All receptors come from a man aged 18-30 years with Graves' ophthalmopathy.

The chain joins TRBV5-4 to TRBJ2-5; D not resolved. The germline V gene has CDR1 SGHNT and CDR2 YYREEE (reference sequence). This CDR3 has 14 amino acids. The V and J ends lost 0 bases and 5 bases respectively, with 11 bases between them. This CDR3 is CASSLDTLAETQYF. The CDR3 DNA reads as TGTGCCAGCAGCTTGGATACGCTGGCGGAGACCCAGTACTTC. Looking up the rest from reference TRBV5-4 and TRBJ2-5 gives the full variable domain: ETGVTQSPTHLIKTRGQQVTLRCSSQSGHNTVSWYQQALGQGPQFIFQYYREEENGRGNFPPRFSGLQFPNYSSELNVNALELDDSALYLCASSLDTLAETQYFGPGTRLLVL.

This chain links TRBV2 with TRBJ2-7, with a tentative D call TRBD2 (6 bases). V dropped 8 bases and J dropped 6 bases, with 14 bases sitting between them. CDR1 is SNHLY and CDR2 is FYNNEI in the germline V gene. This CDR3 is built from 12 residues. Written as DNA, the CDR3 is TGTGCCAGCCTGCGGGCGGGGATCGAGCAGTACTTC. Translated, it gives CASLRAGIEQYF.

V gene TRBV28 combines with J gene TRBJ2-4, with TRBD1 matching over 9 bases. This CDR3 is built from 20 residues. The junction had 17 bases not matched to a gene; V was cut back by 5 bases and J by 0 bases. Germline V gene data show CDR1 as MDHEN and CDR2 as SYDVKM. CDR3 bases: TGTGCCAGCAGTCCGGCGATGGGGACAGGGAAACATCTAGCCAAAAACATTCAGTACTTC. This sequence encodes CASSPAMGTGKHLAKNIQYF. Full variable domain (rest looked up from reference TRBV28 and TRBJ2-4): DVKVTQSSRYLVKRTGEKVFLECVQDMDHENMFWYRQDPGLGLRLIYFSYDVKMKEKGDIPEGYSVSREKKERFSLILESASTNQTSMYLCASSPAMGTGKHLAKNIQYFGAGTRLSVL.

In its sample, this clonotype was seen many times. CDR3 amino acids: CASSFRTSGWKQYF. CDR3 bases: TGTGCCAGCAGTTTTAGGACTAGCGGGTGGAAGCAGTACTTC. V gene TRBV28 combines with J gene TRBJ2-7, with 11 bases matching TRBD2. The junction had 6 bases not matched to a gene; V was cut back by 3 bases and J by 8 bases. Germline V gene data show CDR1 as MDHEN and CDR2 as SYDVKM. The CDR3 extends over 14 amino acids.

This clonotype was counted many times. CDR3 residues: CSARMGATLEQYF. CDR3 bases: TGCAGTGCTAGAATGGGGGCAACTCTCGAGCAGTACTTC. The J gene is TRBJ2-7, the V gene TRBV20-1, with D perhaps TRBD1 (6 bases). CDR1 and CDR2 (germline): DFQATT, SNEGSKA (reference sequence). This CDR3 spans 13 amino acids. V lost 2 bases and J lost 6, with 14 bases in between.

This clonotype was detected only a few times. The rearrangement uses TRBV7-2 and TRBJ2-4; no clear D gene. V lost 2 bases and J lost 7, with 12 bases in between. CDR3 size: 14 residues. CDR1 and CDR2 from the germline V gene are SGHTA and FQGNSA. CDR3 region: CASSLLGSGNIQYF. The CDR3, as DNA: TGTGCCAGCAGCTTATTGGGGTCCGGGAACATTCAGTACTTC.

This clonotype has just a few counts. Its ends do not fully match the called genes, so a read error is possible. CDR3 bases: TGTGCCAGCAGTGATCGGGCAACAAATGGAAAACTGTTTTTT. It encodes CASSDRATNGKLFF. V and J are TRBV2 and TRBJ1-4; D is uncertain. The CDR3 is made up of 14 amino acids. Germline loops: CDR1 SNHLY, CDR2 FYNNEI. The variable domain in full, with the rest retrieved from reference TRBV2 and TRBJ1-4, is EPEVTQTPSHQVTQMGQEVILRCVPISNHLYFYWYRQILGQKVEFLVSFYNNEISEKSEIFDDQFSVERPDGSNFTLKIRSTKLEDSAMYFCASSDRATNGKLFFGSGTQLSVL.

This clonotype has ten or more counts. The chain is built from TRBV2 and TRBJ2-7; D tentatively reads TRBD1 or TRBD2 (7 bases each). The CDR3 is made up of 15 amino acids. Per germline, CDR1 SNHLY and CDR2 FYNNEI. V was cut by 6 bases and J by 3 bases, with 18 bases left in between. The DNA of the CDR3 is TGTGCCAGCAGCGTCGACAGGGAGGGACTCTACGAGCAGTACTTC. This sequence encodes CASSVDREGLYEQYF.

This chain uses TRBV12-3 or TRBV12-4 with TRBJ1-5; no clear D gene. This CDR3 region has 14 residues. The V end lost 5 bases, the J end lost 2 bases, and 10 bases lay between the germline ends. CDR3: CASSRSSGNQPQHF. The CDR3 DNA is TGTGCCAGCAGTCGGTCCTCGGGCAATCAGCCCCAGCATTTT.

This clonotype was seen only a few times. The chain is built from TRBV27 and TRBJ2-1; 7 nucleotides align to TRBD2. Per germline, CDR1 MNHEY and CDR2 SMNVEV (reference sequence). The V segment lost 2 bases and the J segment 7 bases; nucleotides outside the gene matches: 11. The CDR3 has 16 residues. CDR3 nucleotides: TGTGCCAGCAGTTTAGTACTAGCGAGAGGGCTTAATGAGCAGTTCTTC. Residues: CASSLVLARGLNEQFF.

This clonotype was seen many times. The chain couples TRBV20-1 to TRBJ1-5; tentative D call: TRBD1 (6 bases). The CDR3 covers 13 residues. V shed 5 bases and J shed 4 bases, with 12 bases lying between them. The germline gives CDR1 DFQATT, CDR2 SNEGSKA (reference sequence). CDR3 residues: CSAVGHYNQPQHF. In DNA, the CDR3 is TGCAGTGCTGTGGGACACTATAATCAGCCCCAGCATTTT.

The table lists this clonotype with a few counts. J is TRBJ1-1 and V is TRBV6-5, with D unresolved. The CDR3 loop spans 15 amino acids. The V end lost 0 bases, the J end lost 3 bases, and 11 bases lay between the germline ends. Germline values: CDR1 MNHEY, CDR2 SVGAGI. This chain's CDR3 is CASSYSRQVHTEAFF. The CDR3 DNA reads as TGTGCCAGCAGTTACTCACGGCAGGTGCACACTGAAGCTTTCTTT.

This sequence joins TRBV5-1 and TRBJ1-5; 7 positions agree with TRBD1. Germline values: CDR1 SGHRS, CDR2 YFSETQ. CDR3 size: 14 residues. V gave up 4 bases and J gave up 3 bases; unmatched junction bases: 4. The CDR3 region is CASSDGTDNQPQHF. The CDR3 region has the DNA TGCGCCAGCAGCGATGGGACAGACAATCAGCCCCAGCATTTT. Together with reference TRBV5-1 and TRBJ1-5, the CDR3 gives the full variable domain: KAGVTQTPRYLIKTRGQQVTLSCSPISGHRSVSWYQQTPGQGLQFLFEYFSETQRNKGNFPGRFSGRQFSNSRSEMNVSTLELGDSALYLCASSDGTDNQPQHFGDGTRLSIL.

This clonotype has more than one count but fewer than ten. In nucleotides, the CDR3 is TGTGCCAGCAGCCCTCTAACCGGCTCCTACAATGAGCAGTTCTTC. As protein: CASSPLTGSYNEQFF. The chain uses TRBV27 and TRBJ2-1, with D unclear. The CDR3 is made up of 15 amino acids. Germline V CDR1 and CDR2: MNHEY, SMNVEV (reference sequence). With 6 bases removed from V and 0 bases from J, the gap between germline ends came to 12 bases.

The rearrangement links TRBV6-1 to TRBJ1-2; 9 bases fit TRBD1. Germline V gene data show CDR1 as MNHNS and CDR2 as SASEGT. V shed 6 bases and J 2 bases; nucleotides not matched to a gene: 7. CDR3 length equals 15 residues. As DNA, the CDR3 is TGTGCCAGCAGGGGGACAGGGATAACGAACTATGGCTACACCTTC. This codes for CASRGTGITNYGYTF.

This clonotype came up many times. The CDR3 spells CSARDKGLATDTQYF. In DNA form, the CDR3 reads TGCAGTGCTAGAGATAAAGGACTGGCCACAGATACGCAGTATTTT. The chain carries TRBV20-1 and TRBJ2-3; weak D call: TRBD2 (5 bases). Germline CDR1 is DFQATT and CDR2 is SNEGSKA (reference sequence). The CDR3 extends over 15 amino acids. Trimming took off 0 bases at V and 2 bases at J, with 12 bases between the two ends.

This clonotype has only a few counts. The V gene is TRBV27, the J gene TRBJ1-1, with D perhaps TRBD1 (5 bases). Germline V gene data show CDR1 as MNHEY and CDR2 as SMNVEV (reference sequence). V dropped 6 bases and J dropped 3 bases, with 14 bases sitting between them. This CDR3 spans 14 amino acids. The CDR3: CASRSAGLDTEAFF. The CDR3 DNA reads TGTGCCAGCAGGTCCGCGGGGCTGGACACTGAAGCTTTCTTT.

The chain couples TRBV6-2 or TRBV6-3 to TRBJ2-2; D tentatively fits TRBD1 or TRBD2 (5 bases each). The CDR3 covers 11 residues. From germline, CDR1 is MNHEY and CDR2 SVGEGT. The V gene lost 8 bases and the J gene lost 8 bases, with 9 bases spanning the gap. CDR3 in amino acids: CASGDGGELFF. DNA of the CDR3: TGTGCCAGCGGGGACGGGGGGGAGCTGTTTTTT.

This clonotype showed up many times. The chain links TRBV10-3 to TRBJ1-5; D is uncertain. V was pared by 3 bases and J by 4 bases, with 10 bases between. The CDR3 has 14 amino acids. Germline V gives CDR1 ENHRY, CDR2 SYGVKD. CDR3 region: CAISDSGRNQPQHF. For the CDR3, the DNA is TGTGCCATCAGTGATTCAGGTAGGAATCAGCCCCAGCATTTT.

This clonotype showed up just a few times. A much bigger clone sits one base away, suggesting this may be a read error. The gene calls are TRBV11-2 and TRBJ1-2; D is uncertain. Germline V gene sequence: CDR1 SGHAT, CDR2 FQNNGV. This CDR3 is built from 13 residues. The V gene lost 5 bases and the J gene lost 0 bases, with 7 bases spanning the gap. The CDR3 spells CASSPQANYGYTF. The DNA of the CDR3 is TGTGCCAGCAGCCCCCAAGCTAACTATGGCTACACCTTC.

This clonotype has ten or more counts. V is TRBV11-2 and J is TRBJ1-1; D unclear. This CDR3 contains 15 residues. V shed 5 bases and J shed 0 bases, with 13 bases lying between them. Germline V gives CDR1 SGHAT, CDR2 FQNNGV. CDR3 loop: CASSISRWLNTEAFF. The CDR3 DNA reads TGTGCCAGCAGCATCTCACGGTGGCTGAACACTGAAGCTTTCTTT.

Worth noting for this clonotype: This may be a read error: a much more frequent sequence differs by one nucleotide. The chain employs TRBV28 and TRBJ1-3; unclear D gene. There are 13 residues in the CDR3. Germline CDR1 MDHEN, CDR2 SYDVKM. The CDR3 nucleotides read TGTGCCGGGTCCACGGACTCTGGAAACACCGTATATTTT. This sequence encodes CAGSTDSGNTVYF.

This clonotype was seen repeatedly, ten times or more. The chain is built from TRBV20-1 and TRBJ2-5, with D maybe TRBD1 (6 bases). The germline gives CDR1 DFQATT, CDR2 SNEGSKA (reference sequence). The ends were cut back, 4 bases at V and 1 base at J, with 13 bases in the middle. The CDR3 has 14 residues. The CDR3 nucleotides are TGCAGTGCTAACCCAGGGGCGTCCCAAGAGACCCAGTACTTC. Translation gives CSANPGASQETQYF.

This clonotype was recorded a few times. The gene calls are TRBV5-1 and TRBJ2-2, with TRBD2 matching 10 bases. J was trimmed by 5 bases and V by 4 bases; bases with no gene match: 11. CDR1 SGHRS and CDR2 YFSETQ come from the germline V gene. The CDR3 is 17 amino acids. The CDR3 loop reads CASSLWTSGGGTGELFF. The CDR3 DNA sequence: TGCGCCAGCAGCCTATGGACTAGCGGAGGGGGGACCGGGGAGCTGTTTTTT.

This clonotype was found many times. This chain joins TRBV6-1 and TRBJ2-1; 7 nucleotides align to TRBD2. Germline CDR1 reads MNHNS; CDR2 reads SASEGT. Trimming cost V 0 bases and J 6 bases; bases outside gene matches: 5. This CDR3 has 15 residues. The DNA for the CDR3 is TGTGCCAGCAGTGAAGCGCTGGGGGGGTCCAATGAGCAGTTCTTC. As protein: CASSEALGGSNEQFF.

This clonotype was detected ten times or more. This chain connects TRBV20-1 to TRBJ2-3, with D possibly called TRBD1 or TRBD2 (6 bases each). The CDR3 length is 13 residues. Germline V gene sequence: CDR1 DFQATT, CDR2 SNEGSKA (reference sequence). Trimming pared 3 bases from V and 5 bases from J, leaving 12 bases between. The CDR3 region is CSARGGRRDTQYF. Here the CDR3 DNA reads TGCAGTGCTAGGGGGGGCAGGAGAGATACGCAGTATTTT.

The gene calls are TRBV6-1 and TRBJ1-3; 7 bases are a match to TRBD1. With V trimmed by 7 bases and J by 6 bases, 6 bases remained unmatched. Germline V gives CDR1 MNHNS, CDR2 SASEGT. The CDR3 sequence is 13 residues long. For the CDR3, the DNA is TGTGCCAGCAAATGGACAGGCGCAAACACCATATATTTT. Its translation: CASKWTGANTIYF.